This TCR beta chain was identified during a study of blood T cell repertoires in COVID-19. The CDR3 has 16 residues. With 0 bases removed from V and 2 bases from J, the gap between germline ends came to 12 bases. Germline values: CDR1 SGHRS, CDR2 YFSETQ. Profiled with immunoSEQ multiplex PCR; TCRdb holds only in-frame clones, not every one. This table holds about 98,000 clones, around 82% found once. The source of this sequence is a man in his 70s with active or convalescent COVID-19. This sequence joins TRBV5-1 and TRBJ2-1; D may be TRBD1 (6 bases). The sequencing sample was made of peripheral blood. CDR3 region: CASSLGGPPTYNEQFF. CDR3 DNA sequence: TGCGCCAGCAGCTTGGGGGGGCCCCCAACCTACAATGAGCAGTTCTTC. The full variable domain, rest sourced from reference TRBV5-1 and TRBJ2-1, is KAGVTQTPRYLIKTRGQQVTLSCSPISGHRSVSWYQQTPGQGLQFLFEYFSETQRNKGNFPGRFSGRQFSNSRSEMNVSTLELGDSALYLCASSLGGPPTYNEQFFGPGTRLTVL.